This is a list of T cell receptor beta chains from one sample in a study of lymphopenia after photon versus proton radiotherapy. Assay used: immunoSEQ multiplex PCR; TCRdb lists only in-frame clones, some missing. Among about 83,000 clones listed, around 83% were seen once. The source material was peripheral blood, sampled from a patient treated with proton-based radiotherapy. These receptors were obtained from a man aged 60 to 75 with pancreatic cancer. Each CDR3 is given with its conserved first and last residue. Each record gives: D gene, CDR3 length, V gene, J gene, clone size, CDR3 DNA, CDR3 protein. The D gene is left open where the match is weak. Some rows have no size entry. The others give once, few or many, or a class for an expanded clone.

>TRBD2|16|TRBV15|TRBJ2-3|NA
TGTGCCACCAGCAACCGACTAGCGGGGGGAACAGATACGCAGTATTTT
CATSNRLAGGTDTQYF
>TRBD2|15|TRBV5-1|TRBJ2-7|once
TGCGCCAGCAGCTTGGTCGCGGGAGGGTGGTACGAGCAGTACTTC
CASSLVAGGWYEQYF
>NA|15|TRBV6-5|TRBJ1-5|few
TGTGCCAGCGGTAGCATGCCCCTAATAGATCAGCCCCAGCATTTT
CASGSMPLIDQPQHF
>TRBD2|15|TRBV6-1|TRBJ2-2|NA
TGTGCCAGCAGGGAAGGGACTAGCGGGACCGGGGAGCTGTTTTTT
CASREGTSGTGELFF
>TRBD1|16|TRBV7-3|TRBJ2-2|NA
TGTGCCAGCAGCTCCGGGAGGACAGGGGGACTCGGGGAGCTGTTTTTT
CASSSGRTGGLGELFF
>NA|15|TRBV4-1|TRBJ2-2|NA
TGCGCCAGCAGCCCCGGACGGGAGATCACCGGGGAGCTGTTTTTT
CASSPGREITGELFF
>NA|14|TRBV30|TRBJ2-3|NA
TGTGCCTGGGCCCCGGTAGCTAGCACAGATACGCAGTATTTT
CAWAPVASTDTQYF
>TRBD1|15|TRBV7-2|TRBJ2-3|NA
TGTGCCAGCAGCCTAGGACAGGGGGCGGCAGATACACAGTATTTT
CASSLGQGAADTQYF
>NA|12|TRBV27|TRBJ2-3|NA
TGTGCCAGCAGTTTGCGCACAGATACGCAGTATTTT
CASSLRTDTQYF
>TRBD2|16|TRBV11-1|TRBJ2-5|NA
TGTGCCAGCAGCCCGGGGGCTAGCGGGAGAGTAAAGACCCAGTACTTC
CASSPGASGRVKTQYF
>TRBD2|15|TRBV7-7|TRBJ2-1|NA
TGTGCTAGCAGCTTAAAGTTAGCGGGAGTGGATGAGCAGTTCTTC
CASSLKLAGVDEQFF
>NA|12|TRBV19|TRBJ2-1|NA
TGTGCCAGTAGGGGGCAAGGTAATGAGCAGTTCTTC
CASRGQGNEQFF
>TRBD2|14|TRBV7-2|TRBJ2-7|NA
TGTGCCAGCAGTCATCTAGCGGGAGGAGGGGAGCAGTACTTC
CASSHLAGGGEQYF
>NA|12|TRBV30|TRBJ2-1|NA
TGTGCCTGGAGTGTACCCTACAATGAGCAGTTCTTC
CAWSVPYNEQFF
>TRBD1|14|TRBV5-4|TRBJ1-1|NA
TGTGCCAGCAGCACGGGACAGCGGAACACTGAAGCTTTCTTT
CASSTGQRNTEAFF
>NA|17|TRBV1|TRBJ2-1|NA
TGCACCAGCAGCCAGGCTAGCGGGAGGGCCTCCTACAATGAGCAGTTCTTC
CTSSQASGRASYNEQFF
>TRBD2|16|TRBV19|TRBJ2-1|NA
TGTGCCAGTAGTGGAACTAGCGGGAGGTCGCACAATGAGCAGTTCTTC
CASSGTSGRSHNEQFF
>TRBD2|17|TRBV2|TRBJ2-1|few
TGTGCCAGCAGTTACTCGGGACTAGCGGGCGTCTACAATGAGCAGTTCTTC
CASSYSGLAGVYNEQFF
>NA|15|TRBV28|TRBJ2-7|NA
TGTGCCAGCACCCGGGACACACTGGGCTCCTACGAGCAGTACTTC
CASTRDTLGSYEQYF
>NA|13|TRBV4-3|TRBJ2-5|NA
TGCGCCAGCAGCCAAGAGGCTGGAGAGACCCAGTACTTC
CASSQEAGETQYF
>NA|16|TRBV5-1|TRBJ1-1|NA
TGCGCCAGCAGCCAGAAACCCTCGGAAATGAACACTGAAGCTTTCTTT
CASSQKPSEMNTEAFF
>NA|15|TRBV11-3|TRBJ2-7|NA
TGTGCCAGCAGCCAAGGGGGGACCGCTGCCTACGAGCAGTACTTC
CASSQGGTAAYEQYF
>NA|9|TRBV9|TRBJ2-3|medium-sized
TGTACCGGTGAGGATACGCAGTATTTT
CTGEDTQYF
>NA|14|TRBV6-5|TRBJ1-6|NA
TGTGCCAGCAGTTTCCAGGGAAATAATTCACCCCTCCACTTT
CASSFQGNNSPLHF
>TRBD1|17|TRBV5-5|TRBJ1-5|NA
TGTGCCAGCAGCTGGGGACAGGGGCGGTATAGCAATCAGCCCCAGCATTTT
CASSWGQGRYSNQPQHF
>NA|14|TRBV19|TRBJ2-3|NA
TGTGCCAGTAGTGGGGGGCGCGGCACAGATACGCAGTATTTT
CASSGGRGTDTQYF